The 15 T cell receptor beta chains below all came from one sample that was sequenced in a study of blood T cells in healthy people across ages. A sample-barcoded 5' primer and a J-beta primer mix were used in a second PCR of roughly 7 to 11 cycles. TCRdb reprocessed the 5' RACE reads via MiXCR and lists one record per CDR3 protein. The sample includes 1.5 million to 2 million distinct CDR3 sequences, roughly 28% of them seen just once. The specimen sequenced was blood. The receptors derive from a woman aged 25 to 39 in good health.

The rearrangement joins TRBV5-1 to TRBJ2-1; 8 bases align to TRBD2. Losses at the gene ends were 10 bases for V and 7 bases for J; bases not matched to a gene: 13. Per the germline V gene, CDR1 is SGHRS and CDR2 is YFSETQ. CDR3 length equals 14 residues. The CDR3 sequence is CAGTPGGGLNEQFF. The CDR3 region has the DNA TGCGCCGGCACCCCGGGAGGGGGTCTAAATGAGCAGTTCTTC.

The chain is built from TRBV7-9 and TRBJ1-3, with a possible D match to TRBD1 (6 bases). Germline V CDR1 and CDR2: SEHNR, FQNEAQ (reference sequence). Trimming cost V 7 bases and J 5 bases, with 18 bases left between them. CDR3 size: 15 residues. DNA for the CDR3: TGTGCCAGCACCTTCCCAGAGTGGGGGCGAAACACCATATATTTT. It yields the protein CASTFPEWGRNTIYF.

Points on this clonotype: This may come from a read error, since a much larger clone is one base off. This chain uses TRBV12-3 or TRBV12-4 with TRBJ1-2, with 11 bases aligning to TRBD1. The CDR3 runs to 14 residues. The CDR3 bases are TGTACCAGCAGTTTTGGGACAGGGGGGGATGGCTACACCTTC. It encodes CTSSFGTGGDGYTF.

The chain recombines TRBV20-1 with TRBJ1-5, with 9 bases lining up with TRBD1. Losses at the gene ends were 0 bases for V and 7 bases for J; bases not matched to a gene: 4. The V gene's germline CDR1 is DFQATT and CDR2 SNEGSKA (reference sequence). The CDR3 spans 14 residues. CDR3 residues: CSAREGQGGQPQHF. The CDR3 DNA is TGCAGTGCTAGAGAGGGACAGGGCGGGCAGCCCCAGCATTTT.

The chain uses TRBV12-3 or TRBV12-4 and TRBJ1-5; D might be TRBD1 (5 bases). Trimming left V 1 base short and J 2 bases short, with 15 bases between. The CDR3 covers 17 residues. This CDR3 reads CASSLGGTETRNQPQHF. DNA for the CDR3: TGTGCCAGCAGTTTAGGGGGGACGGAGACCCGCAATCAGCCCCAGCATTTT.

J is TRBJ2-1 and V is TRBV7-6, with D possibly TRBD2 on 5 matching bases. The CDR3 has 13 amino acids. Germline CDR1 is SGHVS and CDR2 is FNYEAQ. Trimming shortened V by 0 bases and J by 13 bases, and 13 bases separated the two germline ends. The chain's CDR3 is CASSLALGETQFF. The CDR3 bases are TGTGCCAGCAGCTTAGCCTTGGGAGAGACCCAGTTCTTC.

CDR3 amino acids: CSARGGYSYNEQYF. DNA for the CDR3: TGCAGTGCTAGGGGGGGGTACTCCTACAATGAGCAGTACTTC. The genes are TRBV20-1 and TRBJ2-5, with 7 bases that match TRBD2. Germline V gene sequence: CDR1 DFQATT, CDR2 SNEGSKA (reference sequence). The J segment lost 11 bases and the V segment lost 3 bases, leaving 15 bases of the junction unmatched. The CDR3 loop spans 14 amino acids.

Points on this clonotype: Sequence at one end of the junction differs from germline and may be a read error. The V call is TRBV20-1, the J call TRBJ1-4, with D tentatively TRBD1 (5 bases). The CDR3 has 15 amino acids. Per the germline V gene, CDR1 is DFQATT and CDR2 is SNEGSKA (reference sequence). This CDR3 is CSARAGPATNEKLSF. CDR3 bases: TGCAGTGCTCGGGCGGGGCCAGCAACTAATGAAAAACTGTCTTTT.

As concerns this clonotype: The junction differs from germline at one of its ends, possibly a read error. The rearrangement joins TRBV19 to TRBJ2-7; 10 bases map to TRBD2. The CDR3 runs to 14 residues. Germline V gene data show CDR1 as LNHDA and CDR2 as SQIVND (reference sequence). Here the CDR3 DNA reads TGTGCCAGTAGTTCTAGCGGGAGAACCTACGTGCAGTACTTC. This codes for CASSSSGRTYVQYF.

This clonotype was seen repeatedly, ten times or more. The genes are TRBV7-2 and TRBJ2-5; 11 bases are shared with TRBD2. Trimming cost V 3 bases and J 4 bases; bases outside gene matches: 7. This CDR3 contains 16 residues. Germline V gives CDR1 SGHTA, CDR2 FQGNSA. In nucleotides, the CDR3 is TGTGCCAGCAGCTTTAGCGGGAGGGCCGGTCGAGAGACCCAGTACTTC. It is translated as CASSFSGRAGRETQYF.

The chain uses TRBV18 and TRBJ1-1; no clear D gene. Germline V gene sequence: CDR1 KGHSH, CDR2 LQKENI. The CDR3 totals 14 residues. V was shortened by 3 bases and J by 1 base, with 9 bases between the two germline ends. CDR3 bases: TGTGCCAGCTCACCTTTTTCGGGGAACACTGAAGCTTTCTTT. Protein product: CASSPFSGNTEAFF.

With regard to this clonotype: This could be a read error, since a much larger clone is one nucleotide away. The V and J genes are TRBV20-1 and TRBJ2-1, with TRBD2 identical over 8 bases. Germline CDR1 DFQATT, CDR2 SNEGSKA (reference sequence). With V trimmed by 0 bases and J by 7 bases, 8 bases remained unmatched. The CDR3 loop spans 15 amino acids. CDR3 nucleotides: TGCAGTGCTAGAGATCGCAGCGGGAGTGCGAATGAGCAGTTCTTC. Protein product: CSARDRSGSANEQFF.

CDR3 sequence (DNA): TGTGCCAGCAGTCATTCCCCGGGACAGGGCCTTAACACTGAAGCTTTCTTT. Its translation is CASSHSPGQGLNTEAFF. The rearrangement joins TRBV11-2 to TRBJ1-1, with TRBD1 identical over 9 bases. Germline V gene lookup returns CDR1 SGHAT and CDR2 FQNNGV. CDR3 size: 17 residues. J gave up 2 bases and V 6 bases, and 13 bases lay outside the gene matches.

CDR3 protein: CSAPDGEKLFF. The CDR3 coding sequence is TGCAGTGCTCCCGACGGTGAAAAACTGTTTTTT. This rearrangement joins TRBV20-1 to TRBJ1-4; no clear D. The germline gives CDR1 DFQATT, CDR2 SNEGSKA (reference sequence). The CDR3 sequence is 11 residues long. Deletions cut 5 bases from V and 7 bases from J, with 8 bases between.

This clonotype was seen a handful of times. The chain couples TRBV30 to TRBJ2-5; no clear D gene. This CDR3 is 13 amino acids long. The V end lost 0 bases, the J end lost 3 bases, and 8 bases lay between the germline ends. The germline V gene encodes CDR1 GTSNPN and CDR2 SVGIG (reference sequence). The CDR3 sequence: CAWSVLRKETQYF. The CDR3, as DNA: TGTGCCTGGAGTGTACTACGGAAAGAGACCCAGTACTTC.